These T cell receptor beta chains were read from a single sample in a study of blood T cell repertoires in COVID-19. Some clones are missing from TCRdb's copy, which holds only in-frame ones; the method was immunoSEQ multiplex PCR. The sample lists 80,000 or so clones, roughly 87% seen once, with roughly 2% in the top ten. Sequences were obtained from peripheral blood. All receptors derive from a man aged 50 or older with acute or convalescent COVID-19. CDR3s include the opening cysteine and the closing phenylalanine or tryptophan. The order of the fields is J gene, V gene, D gene, clone size, CDR3 protein, CDR3 DNA. The D gene is left open where the match is weak. For some rows the clone size is stated as once, few or many, or as a class when expanded; others skip it.

TRBJ2-3	TRBV28	.	.	CASSPLGLTQYF	TGTGCCAGCAGTCCACTAGGGTTGACGCAGTATTTT
TRBJ1-5	TRBV5-6	TRBD1	.	CASSLIECRRQGIEQPQHF	TGTGCCAGCAGCTTGATTGAGTGTAGAAGACAGGGAATCGAACAGCCCCAGCATTTT
TRBJ2-5	TRBV6-5	TRBD2	.	CASSYTSGAKTQYF	TGTGCCAGCAGTTACACCAGCGGGGCGAAGACCCAGTACTTC
TRBJ1-2	TRBV30	TRBD1	.	CAWRDRGGNGYTF	TGTGCCTGGAGAGACAGGGGCGGGAATGGCTACACCTTC
TRBJ2-7	TRBV9	.	.	CAPTLTYEQYF	TGTGCCCCGACACTTACCTACGAGCAGTACTTC
TRBJ2-3	TRBV7-6	.	.	CASSSQLRGTDTQYF	TGTGCCAGCAGCTCCCAATTGCGTGGCACAGATACGCAGTATTTT
TRBJ1-5	TRBV12-3/TRBV12-4	.	.	CASSPSPAWPQHF	TGTGCCAGCAGTCCATCCCCCGCGTGGCCCCAGCATTTT
TRBJ2-3	TRBV2	TRBD1	.	CASRVDRGFTDTQYF	TGTGCCAGCAGAGTCGACAGGGGTTTCACAGATACGCAGTATTTT
TRBJ1-6	TRBV5-5	TRBD1	once	CASSLAPRDSHSPLHF	TGTGCCAGCAGCTTGGCCCCGCGGGACAGCCATTCACCCCTCCACTTT
TRBJ2-1	TRBV5-1	TRBD2	.	CASTGTSVSNEQFF	TGCGCCAGCACCGGGACTAGCGTATCCAATGAGCAGTTCTTC
TRBJ2-3	TRBV12-3/TRBV12-4	TRBD1	once	CASSRQGPDTQYF	TGTGCCAGCAGTAGACAGGGGCCAGATACGCAGTATTTT
TRBJ2-2	TRBV7-2	.	.	CASSPMPGNTGELFF	TGTGCCAGCAGCCCGATGCCAGGCAACACCGGGGAGCTGTTTTTT
TRBJ1-2	TRBV9	.	.	CASSERRELNYGYTF	TGTGCCAGCAGCGAGCGGCGGGAGCTCAACTATGGCTACACCTTC
TRBJ2-5	TRBV12-5	TRBD2	.	CASGLANSGEETQYF	TGTGCTAGTGGTTTGGCTAATAGCGGGGAAGAGACCCAGTACTTC
TRBJ2-1	TRBV15	.	once	CATSRDGESYNEQFF	TGTGCCACCAGCAGAGATGGGGAGTCCTACAATGAGCAGTTCTTC
TRBJ1-1	TRBV4-3	TRBD1	.	CASSRGGAVEAFF	TGCGCCAGCAGCCGAGGGGGCGCTGTAGAAGCTTTCTTT
TRBJ1-3	TRBV11-2	.	.	CASSLGGISGNTIYF	TGTGCCAGCAGCTTAGGGGGCATCTCTGGAAACACCATATATTTT
TRBJ2-2	TRBV6-1	TRBD2	.	CASSELPAGVPGELFF	TGTGCCAGCAGTGAACTGCCAGCGGGAGTCCCCGGGGAGCTGTTTTTT
TRBJ1-5	TRBV19	TRBD1	.	CASSRPGTGDWSNQPQHF	TGTGCCAGTAGTCGTCCCGGGACAGGGGATTGGAGCAATCAGCCCCAGCATTTT
TRBJ2-3	TRBV9	.	.	CASSVAGPASTDTQYF	TGTGCCAGCAGCGTAGCTGGCCCCGCTAGCACAGATACGCAGTATTTT
TRBJ2-7	TRBV5-1	TRBD1	.	CASSPGTDSYEQYF	TGCGCCAGCAGCCCTGGGACAGACTCCTACGAGCAGTACTTC
TRBJ1-2	TRBV6-5	TRBD1	.	CASRGQGFSGYTF	TGTGCCAGCCGGGGACAGGGGTTTAGTGGCTACACCTTC
TRBJ1-2	TRBV5-1	TRBD1	.	CASSSGQNYGYTF	TGCGCCAGCAGCTCGGGACAGAACTATGGCTACACCTTC
TRBJ2-3	TRBV5-1	.	.	CASSKLQGSDTQYF	TGCGCCAGCAGCAAATTACAGGGCTCAGATACGCAGTATTTT
TRBJ2-3	TRBV3-1/TRBV3-2	TRBD2	.	CASSSSSGGRGDTQYF	TGTGCCAGCAGCTCATCTAGCGGGGGGCGGGGAGATACGCAGTATTTT
TRBJ1-2	TRBV27	TRBD1	.	CASKVDRDVGRVGYTF	TGTGCCAGCAAGGTGGACAGGGATGTGGGTCGGGTTGGCTACACCTTC
TRBJ2-7	TRBV5-1	.	.	CASSLEGGPYEQYF	TGCGCCAGCAGCTTGGAAGGAGGCCCCTACGAGCAGTACTTC
TRBJ2-2	TRBV5-1	.	.	CASSLTQGGGTGELFF	TGCGCCAGCAGCTTAACTCAGGGAGGCGGGACCGGGGAGCTGTTTTTT